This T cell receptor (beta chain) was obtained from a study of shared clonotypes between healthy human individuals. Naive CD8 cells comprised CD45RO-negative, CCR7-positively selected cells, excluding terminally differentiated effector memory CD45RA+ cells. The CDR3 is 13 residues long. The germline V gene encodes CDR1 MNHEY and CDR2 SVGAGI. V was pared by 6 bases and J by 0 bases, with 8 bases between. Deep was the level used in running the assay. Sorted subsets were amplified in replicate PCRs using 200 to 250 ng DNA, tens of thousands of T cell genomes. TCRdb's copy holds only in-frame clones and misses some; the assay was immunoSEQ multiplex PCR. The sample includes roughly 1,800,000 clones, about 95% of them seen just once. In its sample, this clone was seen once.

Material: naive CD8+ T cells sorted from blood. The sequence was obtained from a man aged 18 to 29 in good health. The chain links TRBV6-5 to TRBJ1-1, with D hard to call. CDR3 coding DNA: TGTGCCAGCAGGGTAGCCCTGAACACTGAAGCTTTCTTT. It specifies CASRVALNTEAFF.